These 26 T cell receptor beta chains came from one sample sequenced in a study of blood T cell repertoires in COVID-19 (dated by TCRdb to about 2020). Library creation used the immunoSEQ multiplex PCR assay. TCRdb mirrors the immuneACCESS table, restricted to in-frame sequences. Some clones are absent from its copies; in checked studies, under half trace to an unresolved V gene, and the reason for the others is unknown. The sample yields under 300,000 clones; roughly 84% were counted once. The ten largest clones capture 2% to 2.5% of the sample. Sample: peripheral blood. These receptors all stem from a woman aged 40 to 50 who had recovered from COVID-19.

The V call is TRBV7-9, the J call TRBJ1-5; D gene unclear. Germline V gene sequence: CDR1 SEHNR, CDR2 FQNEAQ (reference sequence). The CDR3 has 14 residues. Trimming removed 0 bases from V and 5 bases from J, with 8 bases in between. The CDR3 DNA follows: TGTGCCAGCAGCTTAGCTGGGCCCCATCAGCCCCAGCATTTT. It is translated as CASSLAGPHQPQHF.

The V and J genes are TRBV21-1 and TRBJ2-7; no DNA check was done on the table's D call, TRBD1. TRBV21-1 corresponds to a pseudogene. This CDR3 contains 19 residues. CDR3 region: CASTSTSKSRPPHNYEQYF. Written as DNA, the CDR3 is TGTGCCAGCACCTCAACATCCAAGTCCCGCCCTCCTCACAACTACGAGCAGTACTTC.

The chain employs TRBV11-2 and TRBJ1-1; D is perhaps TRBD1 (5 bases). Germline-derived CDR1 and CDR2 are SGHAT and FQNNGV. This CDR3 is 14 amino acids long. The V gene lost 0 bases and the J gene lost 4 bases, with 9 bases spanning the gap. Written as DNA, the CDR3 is TGTGCCAGCAGCTTAGATCGGGGGAGCACTGAAGCTTTCTTT. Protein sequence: CASSLDRGSTEAFF.

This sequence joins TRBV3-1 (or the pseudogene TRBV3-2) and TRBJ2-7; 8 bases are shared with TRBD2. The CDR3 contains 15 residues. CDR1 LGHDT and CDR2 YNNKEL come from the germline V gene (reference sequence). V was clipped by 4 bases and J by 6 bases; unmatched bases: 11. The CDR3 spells CASSRFSGGPCEQYF. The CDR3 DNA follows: TGTGCCAGCAGCCGCTTTTCGGGAGGGCCCTGCGAGCAGTACTTC.

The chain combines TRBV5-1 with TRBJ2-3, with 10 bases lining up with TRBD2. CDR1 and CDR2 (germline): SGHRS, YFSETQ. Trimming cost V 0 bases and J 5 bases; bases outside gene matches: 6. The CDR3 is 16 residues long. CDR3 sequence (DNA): TGCGCCAGCAGCTTGGGCAGCGGGGGGGCAGTAGATACGCAGTATTTT. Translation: CASSLGSGGAVDTQYF.

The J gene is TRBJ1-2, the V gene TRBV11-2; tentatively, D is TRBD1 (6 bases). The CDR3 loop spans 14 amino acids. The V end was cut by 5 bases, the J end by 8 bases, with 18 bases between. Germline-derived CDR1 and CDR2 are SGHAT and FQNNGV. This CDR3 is CASSHDRGARGYTF. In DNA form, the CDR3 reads TGTGCCAGCAGCCATGACCGGGGGGCGAGAGGCTACACCTTC.

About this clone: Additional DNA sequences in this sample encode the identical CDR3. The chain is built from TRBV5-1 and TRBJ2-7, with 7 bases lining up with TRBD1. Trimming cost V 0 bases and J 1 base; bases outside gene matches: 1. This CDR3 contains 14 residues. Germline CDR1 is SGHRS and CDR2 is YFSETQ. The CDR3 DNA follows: TGCGCCAGCAGCTTGGGACAGGGTTCCTACGAGCAGTACTTC. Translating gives CASSLGQGSYEQYF.

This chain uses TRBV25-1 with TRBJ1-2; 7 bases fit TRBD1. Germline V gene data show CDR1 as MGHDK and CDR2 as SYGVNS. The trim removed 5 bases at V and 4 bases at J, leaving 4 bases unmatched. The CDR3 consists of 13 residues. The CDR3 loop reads CASSSAGGYGYTF. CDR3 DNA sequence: TGTGCCAGCAGTTCGGCAGGGGGCTATGGCTACACCTTC.

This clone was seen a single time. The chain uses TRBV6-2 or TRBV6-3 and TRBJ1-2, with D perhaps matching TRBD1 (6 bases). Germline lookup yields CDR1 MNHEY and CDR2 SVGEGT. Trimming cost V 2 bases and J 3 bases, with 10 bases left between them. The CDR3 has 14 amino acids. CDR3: CASSYQGRDYGYTF. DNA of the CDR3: TGTGCCAGCAGTTACCAGGGGCGCGACTATGGCTACACCTTC.

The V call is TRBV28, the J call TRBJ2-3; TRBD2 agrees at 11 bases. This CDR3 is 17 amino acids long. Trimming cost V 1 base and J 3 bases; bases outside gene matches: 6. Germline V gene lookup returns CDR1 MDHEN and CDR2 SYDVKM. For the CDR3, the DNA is TGTGCCAGCAGTTTATCCCTGACTAGCGGGGAAACAGATACGCAGTATTTT. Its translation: CASSLSLTSGETDTQYF.

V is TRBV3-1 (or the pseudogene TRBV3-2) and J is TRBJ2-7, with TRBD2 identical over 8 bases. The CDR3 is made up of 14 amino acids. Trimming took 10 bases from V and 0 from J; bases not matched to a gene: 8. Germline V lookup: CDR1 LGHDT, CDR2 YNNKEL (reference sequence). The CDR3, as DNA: TGTGCCACCGGGGCTAGCGGGTTCTCCTACGAGCAGTACTTC. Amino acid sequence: CATGASGFSYEQYF.

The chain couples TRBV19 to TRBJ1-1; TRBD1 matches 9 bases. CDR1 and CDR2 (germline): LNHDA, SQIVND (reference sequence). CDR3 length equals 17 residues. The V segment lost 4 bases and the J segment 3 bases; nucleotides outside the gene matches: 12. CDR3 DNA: TGTGCCAGTAGTACCCCACAGGGGGCATCGGTGCACACTGAAGCTTTCTTT. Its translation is CASSTPQGASVHTEAFF.

In DNA, the CDR3 is TGTGCCAGCAGCTTAGGAGCGTGGTATGGCTACACCTTC. Its translation: CASSLGAWYGYTF. The rearrangement uses TRBV7-2 and TRBJ1-2; D gene unclear. The CDR3 loop spans 13 amino acids. V lost 1 base and J 5 bases, leaving 8 bases between the germline ends. CDR1 is SGHTA and CDR2 is FQGNSA in the germline V gene.

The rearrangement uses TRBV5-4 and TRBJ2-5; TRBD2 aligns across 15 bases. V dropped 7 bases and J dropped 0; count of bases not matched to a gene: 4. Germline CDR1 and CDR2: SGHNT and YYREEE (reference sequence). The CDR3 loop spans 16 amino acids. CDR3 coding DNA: TGTGCCAGCGGAGGACTAGCGGGGGGGTACCAAGAGACCCAGTACTTC. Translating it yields CASGGLAGGYQETQYF.

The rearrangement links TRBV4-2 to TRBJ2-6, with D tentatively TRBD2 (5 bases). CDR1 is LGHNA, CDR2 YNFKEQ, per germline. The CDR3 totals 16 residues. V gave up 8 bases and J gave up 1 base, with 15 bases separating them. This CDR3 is CASATPPGSGANVLTF. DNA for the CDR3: TGTGCCAGCGCGACCCCGCCGGGGTCTGGGGCCAACGTCCTGACTTTC.

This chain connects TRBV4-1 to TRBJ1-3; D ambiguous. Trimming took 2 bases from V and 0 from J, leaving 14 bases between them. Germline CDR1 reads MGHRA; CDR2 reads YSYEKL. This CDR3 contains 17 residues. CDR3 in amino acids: CASSQWSGYSSGNTIYF. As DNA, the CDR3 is TGCGCCAGCAGCCAATGGTCAGGCTACTCCTCTGGAAACACCATATATTTT.

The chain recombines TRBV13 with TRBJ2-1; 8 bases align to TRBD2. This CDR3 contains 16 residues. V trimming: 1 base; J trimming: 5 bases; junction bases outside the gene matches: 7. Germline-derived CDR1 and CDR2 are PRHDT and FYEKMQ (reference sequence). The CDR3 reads CASSLEAGATHNEQFF. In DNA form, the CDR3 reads TGTGCCAGCAGCTTAGAAGCGGGAGCTACCCACAATGAGCAGTTCTTC.

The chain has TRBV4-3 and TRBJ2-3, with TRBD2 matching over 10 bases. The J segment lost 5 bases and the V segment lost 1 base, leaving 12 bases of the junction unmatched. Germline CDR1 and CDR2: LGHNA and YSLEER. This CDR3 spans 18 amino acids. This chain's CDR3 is CASSQAPRLAGVEDTQYF. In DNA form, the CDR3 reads TGCGCCAGCAGCCAAGCTCCAAGGCTAGCGGGAGTGGAAGATACGCAGTATTTT.

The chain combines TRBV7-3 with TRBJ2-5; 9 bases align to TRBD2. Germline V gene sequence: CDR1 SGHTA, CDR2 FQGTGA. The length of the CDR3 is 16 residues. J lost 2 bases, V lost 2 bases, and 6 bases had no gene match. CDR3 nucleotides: TGTGCCAGCAGCTTAGGAGCGGGGGGACCTCAAGAGACCCAGTACTTC. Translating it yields CASSLGAGGPQETQYF.

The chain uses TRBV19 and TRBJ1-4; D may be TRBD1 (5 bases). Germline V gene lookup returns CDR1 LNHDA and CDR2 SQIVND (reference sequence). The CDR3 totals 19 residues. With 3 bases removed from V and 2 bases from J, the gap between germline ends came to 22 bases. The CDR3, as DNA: TGTGCCAGTAGTATGGTACGGAAGATCTCCAGGGCCACTAATGAAAAACTGTTTTTT. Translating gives CASSMVRKISRATNEKLFF.

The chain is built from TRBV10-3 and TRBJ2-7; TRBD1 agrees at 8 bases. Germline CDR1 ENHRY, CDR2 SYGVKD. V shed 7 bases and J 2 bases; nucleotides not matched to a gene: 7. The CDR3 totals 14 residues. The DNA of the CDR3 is TGTGCCATCAACCCGGACAGGGATGCCTACGAGCAGTACTTC. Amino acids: CAINPDRDAYEQYF.

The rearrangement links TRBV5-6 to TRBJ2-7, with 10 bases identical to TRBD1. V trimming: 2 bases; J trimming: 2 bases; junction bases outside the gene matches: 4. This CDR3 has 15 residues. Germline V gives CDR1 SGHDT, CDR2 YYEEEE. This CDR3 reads CASSFGTGVAYEQYF. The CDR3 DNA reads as TGTGCCAGCAGCTTCGGGACAGGGGTTGCCTACGAGCAGTACTTC. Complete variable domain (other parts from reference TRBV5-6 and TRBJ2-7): DAGVTQSPTHLIKTRGQQVTLRCSPKSGHDTVSWYQQALGQGPQFIFQYYEEEERQRGNFPDRFSGHQFPNYSSELNVNALLLGDSALYLCASSFGTGVAYEQYFGPGTRLTVT.

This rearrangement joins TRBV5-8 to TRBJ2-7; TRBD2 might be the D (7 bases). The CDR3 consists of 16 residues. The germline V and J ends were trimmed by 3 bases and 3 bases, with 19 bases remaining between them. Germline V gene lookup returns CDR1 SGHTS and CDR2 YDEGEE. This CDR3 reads CASSSPGRGYRYEQYF. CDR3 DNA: TGTGCCAGCAGCTCGCCAGGGAGGGGGTATCGCTACGAGCAGTACTTC.

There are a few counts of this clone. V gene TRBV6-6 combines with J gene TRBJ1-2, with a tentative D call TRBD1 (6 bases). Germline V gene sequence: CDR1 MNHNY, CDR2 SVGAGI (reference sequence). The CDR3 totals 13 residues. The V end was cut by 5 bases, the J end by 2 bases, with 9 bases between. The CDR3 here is CASSETGNYGYTF. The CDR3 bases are TGTGCCAGCAGTGAGACAGGAAACTATGGCTACACCTTC.

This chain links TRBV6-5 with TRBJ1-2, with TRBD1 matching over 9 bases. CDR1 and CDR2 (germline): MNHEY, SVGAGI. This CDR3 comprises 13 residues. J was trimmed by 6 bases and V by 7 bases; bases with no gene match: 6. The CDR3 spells CASKTTGGNGYTF. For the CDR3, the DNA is TGTGCCAGCAAGACGACAGGGGGTAATGGCTACACCTTC.

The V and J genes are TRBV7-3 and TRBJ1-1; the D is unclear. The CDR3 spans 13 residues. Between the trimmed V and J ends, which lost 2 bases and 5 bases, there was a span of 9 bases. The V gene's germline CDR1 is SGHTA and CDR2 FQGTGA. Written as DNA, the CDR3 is TGTGCCAGCAGCTTAGATTGGAGGACTGAAGCTTTCTTT. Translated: CASSLDWRTEAFF.